One and the same sample provided the 15 T cell receptor beta chains below, sequenced in a study of radiotherapy plus CTLA-4 blockade in lung cancer. Profiled with immunoSEQ multiplex PCR; TCRdb holds only in-frame clones, not every one. The sample lists more than 75,000 clones, approximately 75% occurring once. The source was peripheral blood, collected from a patient treated with radiotherapy plus ipilimumab. All receptors derive from a human donor with non-small cell lung cancer who had a partial response to radiotherapy plus ipilimumab. Some clones in this sample may be carry-over from other donors' samples.

This rearrangement joins TRBV2 to TRBJ2-7; D gene ambiguous. The V end was cut by 4 bases, the J end by 2 bases, with 6 bases between. Germline V gene data show CDR1 as SNHLY and CDR2 as FYNNEI. CDR3 length: 12 residues. The CDR3 spells CASSGAAYEQYF. The CDR3 DNA is TGTGCCAGCAGTGGGGCTGCCTACGAGCAGTACTTC.

This clone was recorded a few times. The rearrangement uses TRBV7-9 and TRBJ1-5, with 8 bases fitting TRBD1. V shed 1 base and J 4 bases; nucleotides not matched to a gene: 6. Germline V gene data show CDR1 as SEHNR and CDR2 as FQNEAQ (reference sequence). The CDR3 has 16 amino acids. The CDR3 DNA sequence: TGTGCCAGCAGCTTAGGCACCGGGACAGGAAATCAGCCCCAGCATTTT. As protein: CASSLGTGTGNQPQHF.

This clone was recorded a few times. Other DNA variants within this sample encode the same CDR3. The rearrangement uses TRBV6-1 and TRBJ1-5, with a weak D call TRBD1 (6 bases). Germline V lookup: CDR1 MNHNS, CDR2 SASEGT. This CDR3 region has 14 residues. V lost 3 bases and J 6 bases, leaving 12 bases between the germline ends. The CDR3 loop is CASSDPGASQPQHF. In DNA, the CDR3 is TGTGCCAGCAGTGATCCAGGGGCAAGTCAGCCCCAGCATTTT.

This rearrangement joins TRBV5-1 to TRBJ2-7; 7 positions agree with TRBD2. The CDR3 length is 14 residues. Germline CDR1 is SGHRS and CDR2 is YFSETQ. The V gene end was trimmed by 5 bases and the J gene end by 2 bases; junction bases not matched to a gene: 7. CDR3 sequence reads: CASSPGTKTYEQYF. CDR3 DNA: TGCGCCAGCAGTCCCGGGACTAAGACCTACGAGCAGTACTTC.

This clone appeared a few times. The J gene is TRBJ1-2, the V gene TRBV28; D remains ambiguous. CDR3 length: 12 residues. V was cut by 6 bases and J by 4 bases, with 9 bases left in between. The germline gives CDR1 MDHEN, CDR2 SYDVKM. CDR3 sequence: CASSREIYGYTF. CDR3 bases: TGTGCCAGCAGCCGAGAAATCTATGGCTACACCTTC.

The chain recombines TRBV11-2 with TRBJ1-5; the D gene is possibly TRBD1 (5 bases). The ends were cut back, 8 bases at V and 0 bases at J, with 14 bases in the middle. The V gene's germline CDR1 is SGHAT and CDR2 FQNNGV. The CDR3 totals 15 residues. CDR3 in DNA: TGTGCCAGCGTCACCTCGGGGGATAGCAATCAGCCCCAGCATTTT. The encoded protein is CASVTSGDSNQPQHF.

The J gene is TRBJ2-3, the V gene TRBV4-2; 8 bases agree with TRBD2. From germline, CDR1 is LGHNA and CDR2 YNFKEQ. J was trimmed by 4 bases and V by 2 bases; bases with no gene match: 11. This CDR3 has 17 amino acids. The CDR3: CASSQSRPGGAADTQYF. Written as DNA, the CDR3 is TGTGCCAGCAGCCAAAGCCGACCGGGGGGGGCAGCAGATACGCAGTATTTT.

J is TRBJ2-3 and V is TRBV6-6; D not certain. The CDR3 extends over 12 amino acids. Germline V lookup: CDR1 MNHNY, CDR2 SVGAGI (reference sequence). V was cut by 0 bases and J by 7 bases, with 5 bases left in between. The CDR3 DNA follows: TGTGCCAGCAGTTACTCGACATATACGCAGTATTTT. Translated: CASSYSTYTQYF.

This clone was seen a handful of times. This chain connects TRBV7-3 to TRBJ2-3; 10 bases match TRBD2. Germline assignment: CDR1 SGHTA and CDR2 FQGTGA. CDR3 length: 15 residues. The junction had 4 bases not matched to a gene; V was cut back by 5 bases and J by 2 bases. Here the CDR3 DNA reads TGTGCCAGCAGCCAGCGGGGGGGCCTCACAGATACGCAGTATTTT. It yields the protein CASSQRGGLTDTQYF.

The chain combines TRBV4-1 with TRBJ2-1, with a weak D call TRBD1 (6 bases). Trimming took off 4 bases at V and 6 bases at J, with 16 bases between the two ends. Germline CDR1 MGHRA, CDR2 YSYEKL. This CDR3 has 15 amino acids. The CDR3 coding sequence is TGCGCCAGCAGCCCTAACAGTTTGGGGGCCAATGAGCAGTTCTTC. This translates into CASSPNSLGANEQFF.

This clone was picked up a small number of times. CDR3 coding DNA: TGCGCCAGCAGCTTGAATGGGGGAGGGACCTACGAGCAGTACTTC. The encoded protein is CASSLNGGGTYEQYF. The chain recombines TRBV5-1 with TRBJ2-7, with TRBD2 matching 7 bases. Trimming cost V 1 base and J 2 bases; bases outside gene matches: 6. Per germline, CDR1 SGHRS and CDR2 YFSETQ. This CDR3 comprises 15 residues.

This chain links TRBV19 with TRBJ1-1; unclear D gene. This CDR3 has 15 amino acids. Trimming removed 9 bases at V and 9 bases at J, with 26 bases between. Germline CDR1 is LNHDA and CDR2 is SQIVND (reference sequence). In DNA, the CDR3 is TGTGCCAGCTCCCGGGGAGGCATTCTATTTCGGAAAGCTTTCTTT. Translation gives CASSRGGILFRKAFF.

The chain couples TRBV10-3 to TRBJ1-2; weak D call: TRBD1 (6 bases). Trimming left V 0 bases short and J 7 bases short, with 12 bases between. This CDR3 has 14 residues. Germline loops: CDR1 ENHRY, CDR2 SYGVKD. This CDR3 reads CAISESMGAGGYTF. CDR3 nucleotides: TGTGCCATCAGTGAGTCCATGGGGGCCGGTGGCTACACCTTC.

The chain recombines TRBV12-2 with TRBJ1-5. TRBV12-2 is labeled a pseudogene. This CDR3 contains 19 residues. The CDR3 DNA reads TGTGCAAGTCGCTTAAAAATCAGGGACTCCAGTTATAGCAATCAGCCCCAGCATTTT. This translates into CASRLKIRDSSYSNQPQHF.

The CDR3 nucleotides read TGTGCCAGCAGCGCCCTAACGGGACAGGAGACTGGAAACACCATATATTTT. This sequence encodes CASSALTGQETGNTIYF. The chain combines TRBV9 with TRBJ1-3, with TRBD1 matching 8 bases. The germline V gene encodes CDR1 SGDLS and CDR2 YYNGEE. J lost 2 bases, V lost 3 bases, and 10 bases had no gene match. The CDR3 sequence is 17 residues long.